This entry concerns a single T cell receptor beta chain. The record originates from a study of blood T cell repertoires in COVID-19. Study information: Spain, Italy and the United States supplied samples that represented acute and convalescent COVID-19.

Methods used by the authors: Estimates of nucleated cell counts were drawn from the amplification of reference gene primers. Only in-frame clones appear in the TCRdb table, and some are missing; sequencing was by immunoSEQ multiplex PCR. V, J and clone size reflect that table, while D and trimming were determined from the DNA. The table has 50,000 or so clones, 80% to 95% seen once. This CDR3 comprises 15 residues. Germline V gene sequence: CDR1 SGHDN, CDR2 FVKESK. Trimming removed 1 base at V and 6 bases at J, with 12 bases between. V usage is TRBV14 and J usage is TRBJ1-4; D gene unclear. Sequencing was carried out using peripheral blood. The source of this sequence is a human donor with active COVID-19. The donor label of this sample is uncertain. CDR3 amino acids: CASSQGGRPHEKLFF. DNA for the CDR3: TGTGCCAGCAGCCAAGGAGGCAGACCCCATGAAAAACTGTTTTTT.